This TCR beta chain was observed in a study of tumor-infiltrating lymphocytes in localized non-small cell lung cancer. Background on the study: Each patient gave resected tumor and non-adjacent uninvolved lung tissue.

On this clone: Its antigen is currently unknown.

The ends were cut back, 1 base at V and 0 bases at J, with 7 bases in the middle. Germline-derived CDR1 and CDR2 are SGHTA and FQGNSA. CDR3 length: 15 amino acids. Overall study results and limits: TCRbeta sequencing showed higher T cell infiltration in tumors than uninvolved lung.

Some clones are missing from TCRdb's copy, which holds only in-frame ones; the method was immunoSEQ multiplex PCR. Of about 16,000 clones listed, about 84% were seen once; the top ten hold over 9%. The J gene is TRBJ1-5, the V gene TRBV7-2; no clear D. Material for sequencing was uninvolved lung tissue not adjacent to the tumor. The source of this sequence is a human donor with non-small cell lung cancer. The CDR3 protein is CASSLGGNSNQPQHF. DNA for the CDR3: TGTGCCAGCAGCTTAGGGGGTAATAGCAATCAGCCCCAGCATTTT.